The clone carrying this TCR beta chain appeared a few times. Its antigen is as yet unknown. Ophthalmopathy patients all had a Clinical Activity Score of at least 3, a NOSPECS grade of at least 4 and disease under 3 months old. Fresh peripheral blood, around 9.5 ml, yielded the PBMCs. The data were taken from a study of T cells in Graves' hyperthyroidism and ophthalmopathy. TCR beta CDR3 regions were amplified from RNA transcripts. TCR CDR3 underwent first-round RT-PCR with the HTBI primer set. TCRdb processed the multiplex PCR reads anew with MiXCR; each CDR3 protein has one entry. This sample carries around 500,000 distinct CDR3 sequences, 15% to 20% of them seen once, and the ten largest clones take about 31%. The study, taken as a whole, reports: Ophthalmopathy was separated from stable hyperthyroidism by a 13 V-J model.

The CDR3 extends over 15 amino acids. Between the trimmed V and J ends, which lost 1 base and 5 bases, there was a span of 12 bases. Germline CDR1 is LNHNV and CDR2 is YYDKDF (reference sequence). Input material: blood. The J gene is TRBJ2-1, the V gene TRBV15; D may be TRBD2 (7 bases). The source is a woman aged 25 to 39 with Graves' ophthalmopathy. The CDR3 DNA reads as TGTGCCACCAGCAGAGTCAGGGGAGGGGACAATGAGCAGTTCTTC. Translating it yields CATSRVRGGDNEQFF.